This TCR beta chain stems from a study of shared clonotypes between healthy human individuals. Study at large: CD8 memory received one plate per donor, CD8 naive two, CD4 memory three and CD4 naive three.

General study points: With few donors, the genetic and exposure-history diversity represented was limited.

Germline values: CDR1 LGHNA, CDR2 YNFKEQ. Trimming removed 5 bases from V and 0 bases from J; junction bases left unmatched: 8. The CDR3 has 16 residues. CD45RO-negative, CCR7-positively selected cells formed the naive CD8 fraction, excluding terminally differentiated effector memory CD45RA+ cells. All donors were healthy HIV-negative adults lacking recent acute infections or vaccinations. This clone was found once. Its antigen is currently unknown. Deep-level assay runs were performed. The data were produced by immunoSEQ multiplex PCR, yet TCRdb's version contains in-frame clones alone and is incomplete. The table lists 2 million to 2.5 million clones, over 85% of them singletons.

The TCR originated in a man aged 18-30 years in good health. Source material: naive CD8+ T cells sorted from blood. This chain connects TRBV4-2 to TRBJ2-3, with 7 positions matching TRBD1. In nucleotides, the CDR3 is TGTGCCAGCAGCGGGCTGCAGGGGGTTAGCACAGATACGCAGTATTTT. This sequence encodes CASSGLQGVSTDTQYF.